The T cell receptor (beta chain) described here comes from a study of blood T cells in healthy people across ages. The CDR3 consists of 17 residues. The junction had 8 bases not matched to a gene; V was cut back by 1 base and J by 4 bases. Per germline, CDR1 SGHVS and CDR2 FQNEAQ. PBMCs were isolated at a quantity of at least 6.5 million per sample. Primed by a sample-barcoded 5' primer and a J-beta primer mix, a second PCR proceeded for 7 to 11 cycles. The template-switch adaptor, which had 12 random nucleotides, put a tag on each cDNA molecule. Using its own MiXCR run on the 5' RACE reads, TCRdb lists one record per CDR3 protein. The table has about 1,400,000 distinct CDR3 sequences, about 43% seen once.

V is TRBV7-8 and J is TRBJ2-1, with TRBD2 identical over 9 bases. Sequenced material: blood. The TCR originated in a woman aged 18-30 years in good health. The CDR3 region has the DNA TGTGCCAGCAGCTTAGGGACAGCGGGAGGCTGGTACAATGAGCAGTTCTTC. This codes for CASSLGTAGGWYNEQFF.